The clone carrying this T cell receptor (beta chain) came up a few times. Its cognate antigen is unknown. The data derive from a study of beta chain features in type 1 diabetes. Since all of the isolated RNA was reverse transcribed, expressed TCRB transcripts were what got sequenced. Assay used: immunoSEQ multiplex PCR; TCRdb lists only in-frame clones, some missing. This table holds approximately 470,000 clones, over 25% found once. Study-level results: When VDJ junctions were examined, type 1 diabetes patients showed fewer insertions and more deletions. Across patients, naive, central memory and Treg TCRB repertoires exhibited apparently greater similarity than was observed across healthy donors. Shortening that was moderate but significant affected the TCRB CDR3s of Type 1 diabetes patients in all four CD4+ subsets.

The CDR3 totals 14 residues. V dropped 0 bases and J dropped 2 bases, with 8 bases sitting between them. Germline lookup yields CDR1 ENHRY and CDR2 SYGVKD. Staining for CD45RO/CCR7/CD25/CD127/CD95/CD27 allowed sorting of CD4+ naive, central memory, regulatory and stem cell-like memory cells. The TCR was taken from a man aged 18 to 29 in good health. The chain combines TRBV10-3 with TRBJ2-7; D is unresolved. The sample was naive CD4+ T cells from blood. The CDR3 is CAISESTRPYEQYF. DNA for the CDR3: TGTGCCATCAGTGAGTCGACGAGGCCCTACGAGCAGTACTTC.